One and the same sample provided the 21 T cell receptor beta chains below, sequenced in a study of T cells in localized non-small cell lung cancer. Sequencing used immunoSEQ multiplex PCR; TCRdb keeps in-frame clones, though not all of them. This table has around 34,000 clones, about 92% appearing once. The sample was peripheral blood, taken before any cancer treatment. These receptors were taken from a female donor of 60 years or more with stage I lung adenocarcinoma.

The chain recombines TRBV9 with TRBJ1-5, with 12 positions matching TRBD1. The junction had 3 bases not matched to a gene; V was cut back by 5 bases and J by 3 bases. Germline V gene sequence: CDR1 SGDLS, CDR2 YYNGEE. The CDR3 covers 15 residues. The CDR3 DNA sequence: TGTGCCAGCAGTCTGGGACAGGGGGCCAATCAGCCCCAGCATTTT. Its translation is CASSLGQGANQPQHF.

The V gene is TRBV7-9, the J gene TRBJ2-5; D gene uncertain. V was trimmed by 5 bases and J by 2 bases, leaving 12 bases between them. This CDR3 comprises 14 residues. Germline V gene data show CDR1 as SEHNR and CDR2 as FQNEAQ (reference sequence). The CDR3 coding sequence is TGTGCCAGCAGCACGCGGACGGTTCAAGAGACCCAGTACTTC. Its protein product is CASSTRTVQETQYF.

This clone occurred once. This chain uses TRBV6-6 with TRBJ2-7, with D tentatively TRBD1 or TRBD2 (5 bases each). Germline V CDR1 and CDR2: MNHNY, SVGAGI (reference sequence). This CDR3 is built from 15 residues. The V end was cut by 0 bases, the J end by 2 bases, with 11 bases between. The CDR3 loop is CASSYSYRGTYEQYF. The DNA of the CDR3 is TGTGCCAGCAGTTACTCCTATCGGGGCACCTACGAGCAGTACTTC.

This rearrangement joins TRBV6-4 to TRBJ2-3, with 7 nucleotides matching TRBD2. The CDR3 spans 14 residues. The germline CDR1 and CDR2 sequences are MRHNA and SNTAGT. Trimming cost V 8 bases and J 2 bases; bases outside gene matches: 7. CDR3 sequence reads: CASASGKPTDTQYF. Written as DNA, the CDR3 is TGTGCCAGCGCTAGCGGAAAACCCACAGATACGCAGTATTTT.

The sample holds one count of this clone. V is TRBV30 and J is TRBJ1-4; no firm D call. The V and J ends lost 2 bases and 0 bases respectively, with 7 bases between them. CDR3 length: 14 amino acids. Germline values: CDR1 GTSNPN, CDR2 SVGIG (reference sequence). The CDR3 sequence is CAWSFGATNEKLFF. The CDR3 nucleotides read TGTGCCTGGAGTTTCGGTGCAACTAATGAAAAACTGTTTTTT. Full variable domain (rest looked up from reference TRBV30 and TRBJ1-4): SQTIHQWPATLVQPVGSPLSLECTVEGTSNPNLYWYRQAAGRGLQLLFYSVGIGQISSEVPQNLSASRPQDRQFILSSKKLLLSDSGFYLCAWSFGATNEKLFFGSGTQLSVL.

This sequence joins TRBV11-2 and TRBJ1-4; no firm D call. The CDR3 covers 14 residues. Germline V CDR1 and CDR2: SGHAT, FQNNGV. V was cut by 10 bases and J by 5 bases, with 17 bases left in between. The CDR3 loop reads CATKSDRMNEKLFF. The CDR3 bases are TGTGCCACCAAAAGCGACCGAATGAATGAAAAACTGTTTTTT.

The V call is TRBV5-1, the J call TRBJ2-3, with D possibly TRBD1 on 5 matching bases. CDR3 length: 13 residues. Deletions cut 2 bases from V and 3 bases from J, with 7 bases between. Germline V lookup: CDR1 SGHRS, CDR2 YFSETQ. DNA of the CDR3: TGCGCCAGCAGCTTCCAGGGAACAGATACGCAGTATTTT. Encoded protein: CASSFQGTDTQYF.

This rearrangement joins TRBV28 to TRBJ1-4, with D unclear. The CDR3 runs 15 residues. The V end was cut by 7 bases, the J end by 8 bases, with 20 bases between. CDR1 is MDHEN and CDR2 is SYDVKM in the germline V gene. CDR3 nucleotides: TGTGCCAGCACCTGGGGTGGCGGAAGAAGGGAAAAACTGTTTTTT. Translating gives CASTWGGGRREKLFF.

The chain uses TRBV7-2 and TRBJ1-1, with D maybe TRBD1 (6 bases). The CDR3 has 13 residues. Trimming took off 5 bases at V and 7 bases at J, with 14 bases between the two ends. Germline V lookup: CDR1 SGHTA, CDR2 FQGNSA. CDR3 loop: CASSNQGGFEAFF. CDR3 DNA sequence: TGTGCCAGCAGCAACCAAGGGGGGTTTGAAGCTTTCTTT.

This rearrangement joins TRBV19 to TRBJ2-3; 10 bases line up with TRBD2. The CDR3 is made up of 15 amino acids. V lost 5 bases to trimming and J lost 1 base; unmatched junction nucleotides: 3. Germline V gene lookup returns CDR1 LNHDA and CDR2 SQIVND (reference sequence). The DNA of the CDR3 is TGTGCCAGTAGTTCCCTAGCGGGGGGCACAGATACGCAGTATTTT. Its translation: CASSSLAGGTDTQYF.

The chain combines TRBV7-2 with TRBJ2-5; TRBD2 might be the D (5 bases). Trimming cost V 3 bases and J 4 bases, with 18 bases left between them. CDR3 length equals 16 residues. Per germline, CDR1 SGHTA and CDR2 FQGNSA. CDR3 bases: TGTGCCAGCAGCTTTTCTTCCCAGCCACGGGGAGAGACCCAGTACTTC. This gives the protein CASSFSSQPRGETQYF.

This sequence joins TRBV7-3 and TRBJ2-2, with 7 bases aligning to TRBD1. V lost 7 bases, J lost 1 base, and 6 bases stayed unmatched. Germline V gene sequence: CDR1 SGHTA, CDR2 FQGTGA. The length of the CDR3 is 15 residues. The CDR3 nucleotides read TGTGCCAGCACCTCAAGGACAGGGAACACCGGGGAGCTGTTTTTT. Translating it yields CASTSRTGNTGELFF.

This sequence joins TRBV19 and TRBJ1-2; TRBD1 might be the D (5 bases). Trimming stripped 6 bases from V and 4 bases from J, with 18 bases between. This CDR3 is 15 amino acids long. Germline V gene sequence: CDR1 LNHDA, CDR2 SQIVND (reference sequence). The DNA for the CDR3 is TGTGCCAGTAGCCATTTGACAGACCTGGGCTATGGCTACACCTTC. Amino acid sequence: CASSHLTDLGYGYTF.

The chain carries TRBV25-1 and TRBJ2-7, with TRBD1 matching 8 bases. Germline CDR1 reads MGHDK; CDR2 reads SYGVNS. V dropped 5 bases and J dropped 2; count of bases not matched to a gene: 8. The CDR3 has 15 residues. The CDR3 nucleotides read TGTGCCAGCAGTCCGTACAACAGGGGGACCTACGAGCAGTACTTC. Protein product: CASSPYNRGTYEQYF.

The chain has TRBV19 and TRBJ2-2; 7 positions agree with TRBD2. Germline CDR1 is LNHDA and CDR2 is SQIVND (reference sequence). The CDR3 covers 15 residues. With V trimmed by 5 bases and J by 4 bases, 7 bases remained unmatched. CDR3 coding DNA: TGTGCCAGTAGTCCGCTAGCGGCAGTCACCGGGGAGCTGTTTTTT. It yields the protein CASSPLAAVTGELFF.

This sequence joins TRBV10-3 and TRBJ2-7; TRBD2 agrees at 12 bases. V dropped 0 bases and J dropped 5; count of bases not matched to a gene: 5. The V gene's germline CDR1 is ENHRY and CDR2 SYGVKD. This CDR3 spans 16 amino acids. The CDR3 DNA reads as TGTGCCATCAGTGAGTCGACTAGCGGGAGTTCTAACGAGCAGTACGTC. It yields the protein CAISESTSGSSNEQYV.

The V call is TRBV28, the J call TRBJ1-2; D is unresolved. Germline CDR1 and CDR2: MDHEN and SYDVKM. The germline V and J ends were trimmed by 2 bases and 8 bases, with 12 bases remaining between them. The CDR3 loop spans 13 amino acids. In DNA form, the CDR3 reads TGTGCCAGCAGTTTACGCTCCTCGGGCGGCTACACCTTC. As protein: CASSLRSSGGYTF.

The chain recombines TRBV10-1 with TRBJ2-2; 7 bases fit TRBD2. There are 17 residues in the CDR3. V lost 5 bases to trimming and J lost 0 bases; unmatched junction nucleotides: 9. Germline CDR1 reads WNHNN; CDR2 reads SYGVQD (reference sequence). In DNA, the CDR3 is TGCGCCAGCAGTCAGGGACTATCGCCATCGAACACCGGGGAGCTGTTTTTT. This codes for CASSQGLSPSNTGELFF.

The chain is built from TRBV18 and TRBJ1-1, with D possibly matching TRBD1 (5 bases). Germline V gene lookup returns CDR1 KGHSH and CDR2 LQKENI. CDR3 length: 15 residues. With 2 bases removed from V and 0 bases from J, the gap between germline ends came to 10 bases. CDR3 DNA: TGTGCCAGCTCACCAGGGGCAGGAATGAACACTGAAGCTTTCTTT. It is translated as CASSPGAGMNTEAFF.

The gene calls are TRBV7-6 and TRBJ1-1; D call uncertain. Germline assignment: CDR1 SGHVS and CDR2 FNYEAQ. V was cut by 4 bases and J by 0 bases, with 12 bases left in between. The CDR3 loop spans 15 amino acids. CDR3 loop: CASSSSPSLNTEAFF. The CDR3 nucleotides are TGTGCCAGCAGCTCGAGTCCAAGCCTGAACACTGAAGCTTTCTTT.

The gene calls are TRBV2 and TRBJ1-1; D gene uncertain. CDR3 length: 14 residues. The germline V gene has CDR1 SNHLY and CDR2 FYNNEI. Trimming removed 4 bases at V and 2 bases at J, with 11 bases between. The CDR3 DNA reads TGTGCCAGCAGTGCTCAGGCAGGCAACACTGAAGCTTTCTTT. Protein: CASSAQAGNTEAFF.